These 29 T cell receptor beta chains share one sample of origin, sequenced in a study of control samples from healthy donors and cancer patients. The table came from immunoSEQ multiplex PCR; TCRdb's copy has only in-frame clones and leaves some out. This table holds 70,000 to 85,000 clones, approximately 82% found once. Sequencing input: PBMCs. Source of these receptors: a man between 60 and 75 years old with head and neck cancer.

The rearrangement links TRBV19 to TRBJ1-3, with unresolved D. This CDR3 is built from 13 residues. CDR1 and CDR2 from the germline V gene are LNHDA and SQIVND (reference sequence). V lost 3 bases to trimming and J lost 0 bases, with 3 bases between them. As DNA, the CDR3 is TGTGCCAGTAGTATGGGCTCTGGAAACACCATATATTTT. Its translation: CASSMGSGNTIYF.

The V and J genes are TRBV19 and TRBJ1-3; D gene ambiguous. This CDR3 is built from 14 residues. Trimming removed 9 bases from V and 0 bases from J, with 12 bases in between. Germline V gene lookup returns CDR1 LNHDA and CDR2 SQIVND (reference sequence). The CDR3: CASTSGYSGNTIYF. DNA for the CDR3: TGTGCCAGCACCTCGGGGTACTCTGGAAACACCATATATTTT.

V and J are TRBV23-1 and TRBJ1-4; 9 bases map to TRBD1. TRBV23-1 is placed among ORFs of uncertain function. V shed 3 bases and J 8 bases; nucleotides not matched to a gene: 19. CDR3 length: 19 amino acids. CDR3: CASSQPLSYRGRTEEKLFF. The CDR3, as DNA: TGCGCCAGCAGTCAGCCTCTTTCTTACAGGGGGCGAACAGAAGAAAAACTGTTTTTT.

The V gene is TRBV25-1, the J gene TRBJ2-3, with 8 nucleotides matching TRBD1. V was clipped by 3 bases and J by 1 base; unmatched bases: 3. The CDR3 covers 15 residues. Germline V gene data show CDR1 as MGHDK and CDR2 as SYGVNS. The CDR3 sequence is CASSDRGQGTDTQYF. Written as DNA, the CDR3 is TGTGCCAGCAGTGATCGGGGACAGGGCACAGATACGCAGTATTTT. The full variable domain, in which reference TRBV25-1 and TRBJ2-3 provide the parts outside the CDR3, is EADIYQTPRYLVIGTGKKITLECSQTMGHDKMYWYQQDPGMELHLIHYSYGVNSTEKGDLSSESTVSRIRTEHFPLTLESARPSHTSQYLCASSDRGQGTDTQYFGPGTRLTVL.

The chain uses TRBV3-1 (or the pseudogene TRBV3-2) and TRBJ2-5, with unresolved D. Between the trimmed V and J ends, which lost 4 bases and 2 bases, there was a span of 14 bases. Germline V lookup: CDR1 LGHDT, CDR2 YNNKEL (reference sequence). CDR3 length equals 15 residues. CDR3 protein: CASSLDLQAQETQYF. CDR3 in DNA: TGTGCCAGCAGCCTAGACTTGCAGGCGCAAGAGACCCAGTACTTC.

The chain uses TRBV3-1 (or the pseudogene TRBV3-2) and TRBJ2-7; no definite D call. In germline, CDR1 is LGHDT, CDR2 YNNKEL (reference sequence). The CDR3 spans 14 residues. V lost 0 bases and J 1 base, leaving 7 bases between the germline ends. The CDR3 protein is CASSQEVRSYEQYF. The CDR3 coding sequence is TGTGCCAGCAGCCAAGAGGTCAGATCCTACGAGCAGTACTTC.

CDR3 sequence: CATSDSPGQGGLARVNEQFF. CDR3 DNA: TGTGCCACCAGTGATTCTCCGGGACAGGGAGGACTAGCTAGAGTGAATGAGCAGTTCTTC. The chain joins TRBV24-1 to TRBJ2-1; D is perhaps TRBD1 (9 bases). The CDR3 is 20 amino acids. The V gene's germline CDR1 is KGHDR and CDR2 SFDVKD. The V gene lost 2 bases and the J gene lost 7 bases, with 29 bases spanning the gap.

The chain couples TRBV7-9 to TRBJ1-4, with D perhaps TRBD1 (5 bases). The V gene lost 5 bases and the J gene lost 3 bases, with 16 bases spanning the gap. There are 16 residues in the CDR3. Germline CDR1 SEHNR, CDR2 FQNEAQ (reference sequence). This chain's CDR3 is CASSGREGRPNEKLFF. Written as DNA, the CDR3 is TGTGCCAGCAGCGGAAGGGAGGGGAGGCCTAATGAAAAACTGTTTTTT.

The CDR3 DNA reads TGTGCCAGCAGCCAAGATCGGCAGGGGGATGAGACCCAGTACTTC. As protein: CASSQDRQGDETQYF. V usage is TRBV14 and J usage is TRBJ2-5; the match to TRBD1 covers 7 bases. The junction had 6 bases not matched to a gene; V was cut back by 0 bases and J by 5 bases. The CDR3 has 15 amino acids. Germline V CDR1 and CDR2: SGHDN, FVKESK.

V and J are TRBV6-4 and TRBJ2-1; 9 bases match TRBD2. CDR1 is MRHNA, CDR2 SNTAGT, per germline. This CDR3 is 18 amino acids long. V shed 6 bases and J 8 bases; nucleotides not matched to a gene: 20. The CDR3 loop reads CASSLTPGSGRFIDEQFF. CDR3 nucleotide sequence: TGTGCCAGCAGCCTCACCCCTGGTAGCGGGAGATTTATCGATGAGCAGTTCTTC.

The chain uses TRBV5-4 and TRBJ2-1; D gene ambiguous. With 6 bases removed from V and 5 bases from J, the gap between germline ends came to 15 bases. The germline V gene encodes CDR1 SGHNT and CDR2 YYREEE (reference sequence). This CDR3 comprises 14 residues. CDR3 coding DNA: TGTGCCAGCAAAATGACCACCAGAGACAATGAGCAGTTCTTC. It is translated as CASKMTTRDNEQFF.

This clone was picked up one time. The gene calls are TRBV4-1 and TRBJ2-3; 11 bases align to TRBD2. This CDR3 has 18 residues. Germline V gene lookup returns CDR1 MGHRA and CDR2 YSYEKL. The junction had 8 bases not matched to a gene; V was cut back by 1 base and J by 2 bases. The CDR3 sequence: CASSQATLAGGATDTQYF. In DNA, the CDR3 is TGCGCCAGCAGCCAAGCCACCCTAGCGGGAGGCGCCACAGATACGCAGTATTTT.

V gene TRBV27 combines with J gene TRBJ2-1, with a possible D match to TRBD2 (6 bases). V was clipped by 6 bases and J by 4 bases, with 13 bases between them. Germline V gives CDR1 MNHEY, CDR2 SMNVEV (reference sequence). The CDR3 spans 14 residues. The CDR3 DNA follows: TGTGCCAGCAGCCTTCTGGGGGGTTACAATGAGCAGTTCTTC. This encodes CASSLLGGYNEQFF.

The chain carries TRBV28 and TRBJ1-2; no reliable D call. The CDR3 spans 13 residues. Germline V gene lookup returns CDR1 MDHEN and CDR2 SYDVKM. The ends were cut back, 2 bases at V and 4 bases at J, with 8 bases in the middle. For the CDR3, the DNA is TGTGCCAGCAGTTTACGTAGCCTCTATGGCTACACCTTC. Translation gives CASSLRSLYGYTF.

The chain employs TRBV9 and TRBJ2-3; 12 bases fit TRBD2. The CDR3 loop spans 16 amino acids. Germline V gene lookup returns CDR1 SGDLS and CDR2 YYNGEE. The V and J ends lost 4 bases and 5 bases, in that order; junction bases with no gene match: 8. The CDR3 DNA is TGTGCCAGCAGCTCGCTAGCGGGAGGGCCAGGAGATACGCAGTATTTT. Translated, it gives CASSSLAGGPGDTQYF. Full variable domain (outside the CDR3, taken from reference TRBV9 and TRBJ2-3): DSGVTQTPKHLITATGQRVTLRCSPRSGDLSVYWYQQSLDQGLQFLIQYYNGEERAKGNILERFSAQQFPDLHSELNLSSLELGDSALYFCASSSLAGGPGDTQYFGPGTRLTVL.

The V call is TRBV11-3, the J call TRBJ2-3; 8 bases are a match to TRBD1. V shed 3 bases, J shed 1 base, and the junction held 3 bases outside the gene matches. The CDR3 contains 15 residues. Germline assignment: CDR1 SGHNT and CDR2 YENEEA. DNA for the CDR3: TGTGCCAGCAGCTTCGGACAGGGAGGCACAGATACGCAGTATTTT. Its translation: CASSFGQGGTDTQYF. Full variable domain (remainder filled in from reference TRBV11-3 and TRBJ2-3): EAGVVQSPRYKIIEKKQPVAFWCNPISGHNTLYWYLQNLGQGPELLIRYENEEAVDDSQLPKDRFSAERLKGVDSTLKIQPAELGDSAVYLCASSFGQGGTDTQYFGPGTRLTVL.

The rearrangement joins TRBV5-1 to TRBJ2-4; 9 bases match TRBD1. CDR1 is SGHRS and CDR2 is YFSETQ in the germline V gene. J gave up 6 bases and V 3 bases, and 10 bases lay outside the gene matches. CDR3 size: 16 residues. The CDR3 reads CASSWDDRGRGNIQYF. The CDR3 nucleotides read TGCGCCAGCAGCTGGGACGACAGGGGGAGAGGAAACATTCAGTACTTC.

The CDR3 region has the DNA TGTGCCAGCAGCTTAGCTTACAATGAGCAGTTCTTC. It yields the protein CASSLAYNEQFF. The chain links TRBV5-4 to TRBJ2-1, with unresolved D. Germline CDR1 and CDR2: SGHNT and YYREEE (reference sequence). This CDR3 spans 12 amino acids. The ends were cut back, 2 bases at V and 4 bases at J, with 4 bases in the middle.

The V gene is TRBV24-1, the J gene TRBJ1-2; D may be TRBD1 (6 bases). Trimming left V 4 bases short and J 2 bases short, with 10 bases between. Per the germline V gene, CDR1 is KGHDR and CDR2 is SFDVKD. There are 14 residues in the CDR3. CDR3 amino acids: CATSDPGTNYGYTF. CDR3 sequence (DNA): TGTGCCACCAGTGACCCCGGGACAAACTATGGCTACACCTTC.

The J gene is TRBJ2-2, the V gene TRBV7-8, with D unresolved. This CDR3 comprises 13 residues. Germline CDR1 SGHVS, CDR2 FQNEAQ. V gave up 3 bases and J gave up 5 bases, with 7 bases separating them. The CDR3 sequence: CASSLAQTGELFF. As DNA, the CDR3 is TGTGCCAGCAGCTTGGCCCAAACCGGGGAGCTGTTTTTT.

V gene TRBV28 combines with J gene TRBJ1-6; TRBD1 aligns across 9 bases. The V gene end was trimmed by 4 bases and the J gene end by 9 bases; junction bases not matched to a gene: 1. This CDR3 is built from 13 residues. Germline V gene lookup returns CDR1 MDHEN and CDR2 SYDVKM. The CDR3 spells CASSSGQGSPLHF. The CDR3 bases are TGTGCCAGCAGTTCGGGACAGGGTTCACCCCTCCACTTT.

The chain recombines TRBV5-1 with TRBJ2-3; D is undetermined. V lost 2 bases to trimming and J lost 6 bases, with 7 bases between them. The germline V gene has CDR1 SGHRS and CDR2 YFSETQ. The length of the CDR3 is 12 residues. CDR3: CASSFEADTQYF. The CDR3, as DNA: TGCGCCAGCAGCTTCGAGGCGGATACGCAGTATTTT. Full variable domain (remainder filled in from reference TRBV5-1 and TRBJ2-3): KAGVTQTPRYLIKTRGQQVTLSCSPISGHRSVSWYQQTPGQGLQFLFEYFSETQRNKGNFPGRFSGRQFSNSRSEMNVSTLELGDSALYLCASSFEADTQYFGPGTRLTVL.

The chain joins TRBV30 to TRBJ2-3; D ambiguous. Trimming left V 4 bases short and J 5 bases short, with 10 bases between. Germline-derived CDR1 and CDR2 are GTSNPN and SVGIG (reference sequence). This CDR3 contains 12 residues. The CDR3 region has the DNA TGTGCCTGGAAGCCACTGGGAGATACGCAGTATTTT. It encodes CAWKPLGDTQYF.

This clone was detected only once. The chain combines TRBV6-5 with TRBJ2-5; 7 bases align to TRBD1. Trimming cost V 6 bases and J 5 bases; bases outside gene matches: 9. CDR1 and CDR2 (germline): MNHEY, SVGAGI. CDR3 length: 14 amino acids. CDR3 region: CASRHPTGLETQYF. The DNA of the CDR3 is TGTGCCAGCAGGCACCCGACAGGGTTGGAGACCCAGTACTTC.

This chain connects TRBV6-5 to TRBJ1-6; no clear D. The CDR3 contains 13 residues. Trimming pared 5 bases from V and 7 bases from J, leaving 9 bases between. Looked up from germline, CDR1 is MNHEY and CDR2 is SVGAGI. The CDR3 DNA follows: TGTGCCAGCAGTACCAGGCCCAATTCACCCCTCCACTTT. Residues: CASSTRPNSPLHF.

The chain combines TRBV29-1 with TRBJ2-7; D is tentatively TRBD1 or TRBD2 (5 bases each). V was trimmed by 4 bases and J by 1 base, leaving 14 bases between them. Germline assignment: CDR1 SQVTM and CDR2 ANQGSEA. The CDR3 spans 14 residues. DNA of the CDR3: TGCAGCGTTGTGTGGGGGACCAGATCCTACGAGCAGTACTTC. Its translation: CSVVWGTRSYEQYF.

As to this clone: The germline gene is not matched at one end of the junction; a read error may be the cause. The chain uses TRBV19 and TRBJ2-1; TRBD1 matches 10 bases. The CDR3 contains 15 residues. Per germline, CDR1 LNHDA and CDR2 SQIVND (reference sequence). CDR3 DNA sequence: TGTGCCAGTGGTATGGGACAGGGGCCCTACAATGAGCAGTTCTTC. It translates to CASGMGQGPYNEQFF.

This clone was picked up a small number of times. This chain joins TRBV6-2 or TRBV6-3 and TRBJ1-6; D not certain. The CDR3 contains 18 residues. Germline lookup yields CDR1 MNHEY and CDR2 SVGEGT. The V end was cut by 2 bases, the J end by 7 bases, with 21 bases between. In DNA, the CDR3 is TGTGCCAGCAGTTACGTTGTCGGACCCGATTACAACAATTCACCCCTCCACTTT. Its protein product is CASSYVVGPDYNNSPLHF.

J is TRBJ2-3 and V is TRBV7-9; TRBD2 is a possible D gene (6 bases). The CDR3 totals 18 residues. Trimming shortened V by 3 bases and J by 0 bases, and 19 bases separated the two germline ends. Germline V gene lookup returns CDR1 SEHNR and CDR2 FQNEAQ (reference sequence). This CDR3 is CASSFGYFSGNSTDTQYF. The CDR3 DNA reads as TGTGCCAGCAGCTTTGGTTATTTTAGCGGAAATAGCACAGATACGCAGTATTTT.